This entry describes one T cell receptor (beta chain). This record belongs to a study of CDR3 diversity in severe acne. In TCRdb, the PCR reads were re-called with MiXCR into one record per CDR3 protein. The sample carries approximately 97,000 distinct CDR3 sequences, 51% recorded once. This receptor was identified in a male donor with acne. Sequencing used blood.

CDR3 protein: CAWSTGMNTEAFF. The CDR3 DNA is TGTGCCTGGAGTACGGGAATGAACACTGAAGCTTTCTTT. V and J are TRBV30 and TRBJ1-1; D unresolved. In germline, CDR1 is GTSNPN, CDR2 SVGIG (reference sequence). V was clipped by 2 bases and J by 0 bases, with 7 bases between them. This CDR3 is 13 amino acids long.